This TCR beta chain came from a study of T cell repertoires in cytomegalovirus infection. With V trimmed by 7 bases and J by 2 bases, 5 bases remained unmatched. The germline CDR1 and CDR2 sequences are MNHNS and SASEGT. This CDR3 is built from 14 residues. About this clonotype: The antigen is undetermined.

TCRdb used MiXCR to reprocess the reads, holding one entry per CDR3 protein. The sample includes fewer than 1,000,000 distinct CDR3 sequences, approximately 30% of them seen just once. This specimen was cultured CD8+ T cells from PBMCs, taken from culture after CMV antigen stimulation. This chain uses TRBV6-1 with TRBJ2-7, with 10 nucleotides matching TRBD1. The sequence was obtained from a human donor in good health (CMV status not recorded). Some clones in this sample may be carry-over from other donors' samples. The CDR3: CASTVGQGAYEQYV. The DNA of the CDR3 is TGTGCCAGCACGGTAGGACAGGGGGCCTACGAGCAGTACGTC.